This T cell receptor beta chain was sequenced during a study of identical twins. This clonotype was detected a few times. CDR1 is SGHRS and CDR2 is YFSETQ in the germline V gene. This CDR3 has 20 residues. After removal of 4 bases from V and 1 base from J, the junction contained 19 bases not matched to a gene. In TCRdb, the 5' RACE reads were re-called with MiXCR into one record per CDR3 protein. The sample lists over 500,000 distinct CDR3 sequences; 20% to 25% were seen once. The same sample was also studied in work on T cells expressing NK-cell markers. From that study: In roughly 6 donors, dominant CD3+CD56+NKG2C+ clones formed roughly 1.0-7.5% of CD8+ cells.

The receptor was derived from a woman under 30 in good health. The rearrangement joins TRBV5-1 to TRBJ2-5; 10 bases match TRBD2. The specimen was CD4+ T cells sorted from blood. In nucleotides, the CDR3 is TGCGCCAGCAGCCCCCGGCTAGGGCTAGCGGGGGCCCGGAGCCAAGAGACCCAGTACTTC. Translating gives CASSPRLGLAGARSQETQYF.